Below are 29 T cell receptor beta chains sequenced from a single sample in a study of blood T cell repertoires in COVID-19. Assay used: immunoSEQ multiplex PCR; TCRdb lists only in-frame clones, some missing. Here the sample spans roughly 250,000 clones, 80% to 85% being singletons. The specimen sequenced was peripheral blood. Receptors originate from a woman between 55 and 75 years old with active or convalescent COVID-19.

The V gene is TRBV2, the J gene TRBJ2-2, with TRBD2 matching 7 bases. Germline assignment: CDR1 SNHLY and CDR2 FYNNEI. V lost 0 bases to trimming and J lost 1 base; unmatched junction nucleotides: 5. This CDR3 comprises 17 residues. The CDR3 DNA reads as TGTGCCAGCAGTGAAGCGGGAGGGGCGGGGAACACCGGGGAGCTGTTTTTT. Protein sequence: CASSEAGGAGNTGELFF. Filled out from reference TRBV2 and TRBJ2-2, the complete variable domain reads EPEVTQTPSHQVTQMGQEVILRCVPISNHLYFYWYRQILGQKVEFLVSFYNNEISEKSEIFDDQFSVERPDGSNFTLKIRSTKLEDSAMYFCASSEAGGAGNTGELFFGEGSRLTVL.

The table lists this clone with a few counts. The CDR3 coding sequence is TGCGCCAGCAGGACAGTAGATGCAACTAATGAAAAACTGTTTTTT. Translating gives CASRTVDATNEKLFF. The V gene is TRBV10-2, the J gene TRBJ1-4; D is perhaps TRBD1 (5 bases). Between the trimmed V and J ends, which lost 6 bases and 0 bases, there was a span of 11 bases. The CDR3 has 15 amino acids. Germline values: CDR1 WSHSY, CDR2 SAAADI.

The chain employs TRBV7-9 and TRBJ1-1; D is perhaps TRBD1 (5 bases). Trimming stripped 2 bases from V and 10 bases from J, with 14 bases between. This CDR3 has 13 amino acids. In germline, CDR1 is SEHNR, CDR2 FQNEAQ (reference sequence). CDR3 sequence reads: CASSLNQVRGAFF. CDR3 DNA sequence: TGTGCCAGCAGCTTAAATCAAGTAAGGGGAGCTTTCTTT.

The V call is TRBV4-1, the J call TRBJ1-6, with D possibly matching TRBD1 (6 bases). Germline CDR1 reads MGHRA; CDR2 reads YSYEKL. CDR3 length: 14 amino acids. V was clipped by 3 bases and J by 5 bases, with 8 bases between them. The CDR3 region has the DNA TGCGCCAGCAGCCACACAGGGCATAATTCACCCCTCCACTTT. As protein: CASSHTGHNSPLHF.

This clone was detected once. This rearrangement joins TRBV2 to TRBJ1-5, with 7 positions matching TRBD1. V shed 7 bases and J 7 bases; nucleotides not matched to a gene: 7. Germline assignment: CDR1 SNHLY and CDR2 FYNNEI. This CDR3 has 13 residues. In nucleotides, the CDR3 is TGTGCCAGCATGGGGCAGACAGGGCAGCCCCAGCATTTT. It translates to CASMGQTGQPQHF.

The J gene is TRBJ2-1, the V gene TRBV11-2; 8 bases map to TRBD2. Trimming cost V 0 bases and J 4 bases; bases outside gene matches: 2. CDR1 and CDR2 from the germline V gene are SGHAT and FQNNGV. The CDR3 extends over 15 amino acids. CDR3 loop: CASSLDRGGYNEQFF. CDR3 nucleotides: TGTGCCAGCAGCTTAGACCGGGGGGGATACAATGAGCAGTTCTTC.

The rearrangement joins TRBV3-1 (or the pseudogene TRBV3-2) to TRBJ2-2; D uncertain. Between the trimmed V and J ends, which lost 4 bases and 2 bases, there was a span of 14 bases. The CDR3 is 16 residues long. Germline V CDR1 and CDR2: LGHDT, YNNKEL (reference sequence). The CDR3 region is CASSPRNTANTGELFF. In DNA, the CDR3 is TGTGCCAGCAGCCCACGGAATACAGCTAACACCGGGGAGCTGTTTTTT.

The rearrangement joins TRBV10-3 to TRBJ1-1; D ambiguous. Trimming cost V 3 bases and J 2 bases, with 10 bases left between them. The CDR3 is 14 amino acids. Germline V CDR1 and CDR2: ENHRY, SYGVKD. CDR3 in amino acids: CAISEGVGNTEAFF. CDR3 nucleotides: TGTGCCATCAGTGAAGGAGTAGGCAACACTGAAGCTTTCTTT.

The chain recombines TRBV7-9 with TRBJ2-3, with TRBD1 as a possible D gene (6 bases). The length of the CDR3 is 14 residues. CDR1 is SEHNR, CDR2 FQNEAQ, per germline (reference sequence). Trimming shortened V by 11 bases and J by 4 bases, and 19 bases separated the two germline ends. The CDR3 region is CASGERGDADTQYF. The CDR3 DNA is TGTGCCTCAGGGGAGAGGGGTGACGCAGATACGCAGTATTTT.

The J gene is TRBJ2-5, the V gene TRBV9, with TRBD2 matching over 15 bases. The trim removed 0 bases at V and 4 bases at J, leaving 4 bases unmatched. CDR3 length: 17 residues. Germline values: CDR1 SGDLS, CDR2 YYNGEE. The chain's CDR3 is CASSVDLGLAGGETQYF. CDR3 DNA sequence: TGTGCCAGCAGCGTAGACCTGGGACTAGCGGGGGGAGAGACCCAGTACTTC.

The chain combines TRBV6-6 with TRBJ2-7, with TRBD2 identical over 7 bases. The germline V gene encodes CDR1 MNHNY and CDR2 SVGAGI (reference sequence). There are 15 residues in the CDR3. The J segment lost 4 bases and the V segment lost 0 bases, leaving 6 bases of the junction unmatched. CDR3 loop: CASSYSWGGEYEQYF. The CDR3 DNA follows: TGTGCCAGCAGTTACTCATGGGGAGGGGAGTACGAGCAGTACTTC.

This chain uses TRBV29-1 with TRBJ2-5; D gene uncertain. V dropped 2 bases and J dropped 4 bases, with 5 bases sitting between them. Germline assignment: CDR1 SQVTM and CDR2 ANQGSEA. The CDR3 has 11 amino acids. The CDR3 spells CSVEPGETQYF. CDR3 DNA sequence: TGCAGCGTTGAACCCGGAGAGACCCAGTACTTC.

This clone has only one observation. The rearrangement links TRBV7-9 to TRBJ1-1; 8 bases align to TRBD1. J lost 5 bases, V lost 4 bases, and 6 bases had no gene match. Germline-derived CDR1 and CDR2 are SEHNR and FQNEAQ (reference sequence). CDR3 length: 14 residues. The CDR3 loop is CASSSDRVETEAFF. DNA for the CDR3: TGTGCCAGCAGCTCGGACAGGGTTGAGACTGAAGCTTTCTTT.

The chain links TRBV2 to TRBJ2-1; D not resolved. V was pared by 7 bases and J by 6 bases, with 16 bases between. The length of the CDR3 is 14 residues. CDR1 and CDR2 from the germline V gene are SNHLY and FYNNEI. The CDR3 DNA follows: TGTGCCAGCAACCTAGGCCCCCCTACCAATGAGCAGTTCTTC. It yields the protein CASNLGPPTNEQFF.

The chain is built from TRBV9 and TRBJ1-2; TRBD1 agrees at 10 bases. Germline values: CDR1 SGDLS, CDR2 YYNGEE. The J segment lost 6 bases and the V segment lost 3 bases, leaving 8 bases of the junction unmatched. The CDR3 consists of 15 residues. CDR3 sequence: CASSGGTGDPNGYTF. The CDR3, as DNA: TGTGCCAGCAGCGGAGGGACAGGGGATCCCAATGGCTACACCTTC.

The CDR3 DNA reads as TGTGCCTGGAGACACGGGAGCGGCGAGACCCAGTACTTC. It yields the protein CAWRHGSGETQYF. The chain employs TRBV30 and TRBJ2-5, with D possibly matching TRBD2 (6 bases). The V gene lost 3 bases and the J gene lost 5 bases, with 13 bases spanning the gap. Germline V gives CDR1 GTSNPN, CDR2 SVGIG (reference sequence). There are 13 residues in the CDR3.

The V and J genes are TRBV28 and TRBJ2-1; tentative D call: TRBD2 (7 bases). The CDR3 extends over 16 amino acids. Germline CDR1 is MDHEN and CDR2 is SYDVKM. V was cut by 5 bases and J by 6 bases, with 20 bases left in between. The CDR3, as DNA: TGTGCCAGCAGTCCCTTCGGAGGGGGGGGGTCCAATGAGCAGTTCTTC. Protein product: CASSPFGGGGSNEQFF.

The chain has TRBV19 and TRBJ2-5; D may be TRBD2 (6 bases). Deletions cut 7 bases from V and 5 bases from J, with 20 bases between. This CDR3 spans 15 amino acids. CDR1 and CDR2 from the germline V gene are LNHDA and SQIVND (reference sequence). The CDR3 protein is CASKVGTAAFETQYF. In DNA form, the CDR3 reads TGTGCCAGTAAGGTGGGGACTGCCGCCTTTGAGACCCAGTACTTC.

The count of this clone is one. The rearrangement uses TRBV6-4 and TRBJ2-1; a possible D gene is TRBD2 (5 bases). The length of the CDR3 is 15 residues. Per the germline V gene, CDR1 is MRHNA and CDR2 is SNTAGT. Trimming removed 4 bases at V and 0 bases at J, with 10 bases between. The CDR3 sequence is CASSALAFSYNEQFF. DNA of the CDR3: TGTGCCAGCAGTGCTCTAGCCTTCTCCTACAATGAGCAGTTCTTC.

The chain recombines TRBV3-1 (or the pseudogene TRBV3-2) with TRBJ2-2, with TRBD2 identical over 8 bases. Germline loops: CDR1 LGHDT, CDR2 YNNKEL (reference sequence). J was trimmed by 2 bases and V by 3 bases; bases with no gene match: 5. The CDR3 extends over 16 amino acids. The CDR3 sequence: CASSHHSGDNTGELFF. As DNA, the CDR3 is TGTGCCAGCAGCCACCATAGCGGGGACAACACCGGGGAGCTGTTTTTT.

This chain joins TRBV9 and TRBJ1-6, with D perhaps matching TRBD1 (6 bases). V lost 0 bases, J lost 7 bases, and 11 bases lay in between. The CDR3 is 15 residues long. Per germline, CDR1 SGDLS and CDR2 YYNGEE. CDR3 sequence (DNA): TGTGCCAGCAGCGTAGCAGGGGAAAACAATTCACCCCTCCACTTT. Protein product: CASSVAGENNSPLHF. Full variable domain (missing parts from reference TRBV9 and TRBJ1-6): DSGVTQTPKHLITATGQRVTLRCSPRSGDLSVYWYQQSLDQGLQFLIQYYNGEERAKGNILERFSAQQFPDLHSELNLSSLELGDSALYFCASSVAGENNSPLHFGNGTRLTVT.

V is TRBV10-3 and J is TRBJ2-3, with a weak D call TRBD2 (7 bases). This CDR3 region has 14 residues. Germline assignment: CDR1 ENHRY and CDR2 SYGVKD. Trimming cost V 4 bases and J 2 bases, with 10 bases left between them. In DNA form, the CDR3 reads TGTGCCATCAGTGGTGCGGGGGCCACAGATACGCAGTATTTT. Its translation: CAISGAGATDTQYF.

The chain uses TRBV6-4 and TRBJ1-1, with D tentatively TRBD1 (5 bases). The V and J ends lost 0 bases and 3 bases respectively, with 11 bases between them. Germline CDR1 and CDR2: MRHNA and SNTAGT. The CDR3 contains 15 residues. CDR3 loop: CASSDSPGGDTEAFF. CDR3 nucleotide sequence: TGTGCCAGCAGTGACTCTCCGGGGGGTGACACTGAAGCTTTCTTT.

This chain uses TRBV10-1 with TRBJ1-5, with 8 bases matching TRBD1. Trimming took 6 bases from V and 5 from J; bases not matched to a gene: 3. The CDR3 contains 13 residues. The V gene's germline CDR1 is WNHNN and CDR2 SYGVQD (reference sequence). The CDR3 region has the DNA TGCGCCAGCAGCGACAGGGGAGATCAGCCCCAGCATTTT. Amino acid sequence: CASSDRGDQPQHF.

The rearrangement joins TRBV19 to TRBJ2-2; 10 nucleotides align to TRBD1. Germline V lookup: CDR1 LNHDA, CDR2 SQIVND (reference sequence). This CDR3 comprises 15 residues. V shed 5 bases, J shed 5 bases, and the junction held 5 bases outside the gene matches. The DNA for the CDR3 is TGTGCCAGTAGTCCTCGGACAGGGGGAACCGGGGAGCTGTTTTTT. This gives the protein CASSPRTGGTGELFF.

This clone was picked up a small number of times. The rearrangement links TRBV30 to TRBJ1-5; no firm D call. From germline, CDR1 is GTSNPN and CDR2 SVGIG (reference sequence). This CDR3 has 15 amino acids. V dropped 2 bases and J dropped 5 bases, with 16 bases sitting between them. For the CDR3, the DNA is TGTGCCTGGAGTCTGAAAGACGGGATCCATCAGCCCCAGCATTTT. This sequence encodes CAWSLKDGIHQPQHF.

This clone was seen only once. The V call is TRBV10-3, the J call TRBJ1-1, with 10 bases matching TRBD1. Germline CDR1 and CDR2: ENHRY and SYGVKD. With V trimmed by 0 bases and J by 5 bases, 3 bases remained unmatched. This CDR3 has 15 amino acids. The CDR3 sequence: CAISESDRGWTEAFF. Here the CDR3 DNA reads TGTGCCATCAGTGAGTCGGACAGGGGGTGGACTGAAGCTTTCTTT.

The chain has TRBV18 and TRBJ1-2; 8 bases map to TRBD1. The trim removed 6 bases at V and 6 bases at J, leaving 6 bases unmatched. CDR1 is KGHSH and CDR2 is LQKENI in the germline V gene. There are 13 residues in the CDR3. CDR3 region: CASSPDRDDGYTF. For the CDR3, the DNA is TGTGCCAGCTCCCCGGACAGGGATGATGGCTACACCTTC.

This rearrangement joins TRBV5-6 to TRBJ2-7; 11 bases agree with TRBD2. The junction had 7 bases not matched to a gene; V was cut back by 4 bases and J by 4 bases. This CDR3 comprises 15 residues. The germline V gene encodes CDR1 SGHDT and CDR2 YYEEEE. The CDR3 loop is CASSLTSGGMYEQYF. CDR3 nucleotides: TGTGCCAGCAGCCTCACTAGCGGGGGTATGTACGAGCAGTACTTC.